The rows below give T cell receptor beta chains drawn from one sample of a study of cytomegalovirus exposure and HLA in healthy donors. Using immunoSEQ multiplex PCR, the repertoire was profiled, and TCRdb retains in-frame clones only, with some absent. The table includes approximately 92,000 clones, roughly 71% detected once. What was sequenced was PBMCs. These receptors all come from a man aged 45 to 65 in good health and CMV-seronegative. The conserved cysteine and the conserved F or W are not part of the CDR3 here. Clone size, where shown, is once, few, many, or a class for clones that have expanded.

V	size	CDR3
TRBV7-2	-	ASSLYSEAF
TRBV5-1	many	ASSRTGAEQY
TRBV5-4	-	ASSFTGDRNNEQF
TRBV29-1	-	SVPQSYSGETQY
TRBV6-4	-	ASSDSTSGSHEQF
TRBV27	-	ASGGAGATEAF
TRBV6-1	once	ASSESSHGETQY
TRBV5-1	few	ASSSGQTSVYGYT
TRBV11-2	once	ASSHRIGQGVSGANVLT
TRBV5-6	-	ASSLTSYGYT
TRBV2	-	ASRKTGGETQY
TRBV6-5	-	ASSLDREADTQY
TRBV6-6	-	ASRKGQVVDGYT
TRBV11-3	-	ASSSGTAGYT
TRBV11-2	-	ASSLDRDGGYT
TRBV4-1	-	ASSQASGSWGNEQF
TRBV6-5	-	ASSSRQALNEKLF
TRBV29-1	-	SANRGQNPFDTGELF
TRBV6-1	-	ASTTDSPNNSPLH
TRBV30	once	AWSEGRAYGYT
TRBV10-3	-	AISGLAGIYNEQF
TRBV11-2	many	ASSAGQVWGETQY
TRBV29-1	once	SVGPQGASEKLF
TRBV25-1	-	ASSEAGIGYNEQF
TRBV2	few	AGGDEKLF
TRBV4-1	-	ASSQEGTGDNGNQPQH
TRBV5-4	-	ASSLVLAEETQY
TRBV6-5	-	ASSYSASSTADTQY
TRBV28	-	ASREGGTGSSEQY
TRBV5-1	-	ASSLGHGYGYT
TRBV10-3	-	AIRGTSGPGSYNEQF
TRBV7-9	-	ASSNLAGGLRAYEQY
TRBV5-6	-	ASSLTSGGLTDTQY
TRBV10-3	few	AISEAGGFETQY
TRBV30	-	AWSGAGAKQETQY
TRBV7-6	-	ASSLGGASTDTQY
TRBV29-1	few	SAAGTIITGELF
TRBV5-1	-	ASSSGGVRTGELF
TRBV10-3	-	ATRRTGDTQY
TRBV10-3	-	AISPGTGPYGYT
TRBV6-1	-	ASSVWGQAYNEQF
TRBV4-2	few	ASSRKAGGSETQY
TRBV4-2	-	ASSQVGGGWGQVRPQH
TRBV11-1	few	ASSTSSGGAYTQY
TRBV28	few	ASSLHRTGGYEQY